Below are 28 T cell receptor beta chains sequenced from a single sample in a study of blood T cell repertoires in COVID-19. The table came from immunoSEQ multiplex PCR; TCRdb's copy has only in-frame clones and leaves some out. The sample lists approximately 260,000 clones, 82% occurring once. Sequenced sample: peripheral blood. These receptors were taken from a woman of 80 years or more with active or convalescent COVID-19.

Turning to this clone: Other DNA sequences of this sample code for an identical CDR3. The rearrangement uses TRBV5-1 and TRBJ1-2; a weak D match, TRBD1 (5 bases). Looked up from germline, CDR1 is SGHRS and CDR2 is YFSETQ. There are 13 residues in the CDR3. Between the trimmed V and J ends, which lost 0 bases and 3 bases, there was a span of 6 bases. CDR3 DNA sequence: TGCGCCAGCAGCTTGGAAGGGGACTATGGCTACACCTTC. Translating gives CASSLEGDYGYTF.

This clone has just one count. V and J are TRBV6-2 or TRBV6-3 and TRBJ1-5, with a possible D match to TRBD1 (5 bases). Trimming pared 2 bases from V and 0 bases from J, leaving 14 bases between. Per germline, CDR1 MNHEY and CDR2 SVGEGT. This CDR3 comprises 17 residues. The CDR3 here is CASSYLGGTHSNQPQHF. In nucleotides, the CDR3 is TGTGCCAGCAGTTACCTCGGGGGTACCCATAGCAATCAGCCCCAGCATTTT.

The J gene is TRBJ1-2, the V gene TRBV28; D might be TRBD1 (6 bases). This CDR3 is built from 13 residues. Germline V gene sequence: CDR1 MDHEN, CDR2 SYDVKM. V lost 2 bases and J 7 bases, leaving 11 bases between the germline ends. The CDR3 sequence is CASSLTYRAGYTF. CDR3 bases: TGTGCCAGCAGTTTAACCTACAGGGCTGGCTACACCTTC.

The chain couples TRBV3-1 (or the pseudogene TRBV3-2) to TRBJ2-2; D uncertain. CDR3 length equals 13 residues. Germline V gene data show CDR1 as LGHDT and CDR2 as YNNKEL (reference sequence). V gave up 1 base and J gave up 6 bases, with 6 bases separating them. CDR3 sequence (DNA): TGTGCCAGCAGCCAAGGCCCAGCCGGGGAGCTGTTTTTT. This translates into CASSQGPAGELFF.

The chain recombines TRBV9 with TRBJ2-6, with D unresolved. Germline CDR1 is SGDLS and CDR2 is YYNGEE. V was cut by 0 bases and J by 2 bases, with 9 bases left in between. The CDR3 has 16 amino acids. The CDR3 DNA is TGTGCCAGCAGCGTAGGGTTGCAGGCTGGGGCCAACGTCCTGACTTTC. It specifies CASSVGLQAGANVLTF.

The V gene is TRBV28, the J gene TRBJ1-2; TRBD1 matches 10 bases. V gave up 5 bases and J gave up 7 bases; unmatched junction bases: 10. The CDR3 has 15 residues. The germline gives CDR1 MDHEN, CDR2 SYDVKM. CDR3: CASSPTGGGRGGYTF. The CDR3 DNA reads as TGTGCCAGCAGTCCGACAGGGGGCGGAAGAGGTGGCTACACCTTC.

The chain uses TRBV7-9 and TRBJ1-4, with D perhaps TRBD1 (5 bases). CDR1 and CDR2 from the germline V gene are SEHNR and FQNEAQ (reference sequence). The V end was cut by 4 bases, the J end by 1 base, with 13 bases between. The CDR3 spans 16 residues. CDR3 coding DNA: TGTGCCAGCAGCTCCATGGGACTTCGAACTAATGAAAAACTGTTTTTT. The encoded protein is CASSSMGLRTNEKLFF.

V is TRBV12-5 and J is TRBJ2-6, with 8 bases identical to TRBD2. Trimming at V came to 4 bases and at J to 0 bases, leaving 5 bases not matched to a gene. This CDR3 contains 17 residues. Germline V gene lookup returns CDR1 LGHNT and CDR2 FRNRAP. CDR3 loop: CASGSQSGSSGANVLTF. CDR3 coding DNA: TGTGCTAGTGGTTCCCAGAGCGGGAGCTCTGGGGCCAACGTCCTGACTTTC.

The chain carries TRBV7-8 and TRBJ1-2, with 8 bases lining up with TRBD1. V dropped 5 bases and J dropped 6; count of bases not matched to a gene: 5. This CDR3 has 13 residues. Germline assignment: CDR1 SGHVS and CDR2 FQNEAQ. The DNA of the CDR3 is TGTGCCAGCAGCATGGGACAGGCGGATGGCTACACCTTC. It is translated as CASSMGQADGYTF.

CDR3 sequence reads: CASSSQDRGDGYTF. CDR3 coding DNA: TGTGCCAGCAGCTCCCAAGACAGGGGGGATGGCTACACCTTC. The chain is built from TRBV7-6 and TRBJ1-2, with 9 nucleotides matching TRBD1. V trimming: 4 bases; J trimming: 6 bases; junction bases outside the gene matches: 6. Germline V gives CDR1 SGHVS, CDR2 FNYEAQ. The CDR3 loop spans 14 amino acids.

J is TRBJ1-3 and V is TRBV5-5; 9 bases line up with TRBD1. The CDR3 is made up of 15 amino acids. Germline lookup yields CDR1 SGHKS and CDR2 YYEKEE (reference sequence). Trimming took 4 bases from V and 4 from J; bases not matched to a gene: 6. The CDR3 coding sequence is TGTGCCAGCAGCCCGGGGACAGGGAGAGGAAACACCATATATTTT. Protein sequence: CASSPGTGRGNTIYF.

The CDR3 DNA follows: TGTGCCAGCATGAAGGGACTAGCAACGGAGACCCAGTACTTC. It is translated as CASMKGLATETQYF. The genes are TRBV6-5 and TRBJ2-5; TRBD2 matches 9 bases. Germline assignment: CDR1 MNHEY and CDR2 SVGAGI. This CDR3 comprises 14 residues. Unmatched junction bases numbered 8, after V lost 7 bases and J lost 5 bases.

This clone has a single count. The chain is built from TRBV6-4 and TRBJ1-1, with TRBD1 matching 8 bases. Germline V gene data show CDR1 as MRHNA and CDR2 as SNTAGT. The CDR3 runs to 15 residues. Trimming removed 5 bases from V and 1 base from J; junction bases left unmatched: 6. CDR3 amino acids: CASSPLQGGNTEAFF. For the CDR3, the DNA is TGTGCCAGCAGTCCGCTACAGGGGGGGAACACTGAAGCTTTCTTT.

This rearrangement joins TRBV10-2 to TRBJ2-3, with a possible D match to TRBD2 (6 bases). CDR1 is WSHSY, CDR2 SAAADI, per germline. CDR3 length: 18 residues. V was trimmed by 4 bases and J by 2 bases, leaving 22 bases between them. The CDR3 loop is CASSVGQGGSFYTDTQYF. The CDR3 DNA sequence: TGCGCCAGCAGTGTGGGGCAGGGAGGATCTTTTTACACAGATACGCAGTATTTT.

CDR3 amino acids: CASSPGGTEAFF. The DNA for the CDR3 is TGTGCCAGCAGCCCCGGCGGCACTGAAGCTTTCTTT. The chain is built from TRBV27 and TRBJ1-1; the D is unclear. V was pared by 6 bases and J by 4 bases, with 9 bases between. Per germline, CDR1 MNHEY and CDR2 SMNVEV (reference sequence). CDR3 length equals 12 residues.

This clone has only one observation. V and J are TRBV28 and TRBJ1-5; 8 bases line up with TRBD1. The CDR3 spans 15 residues. Looked up from germline, CDR1 is MDHEN and CDR2 is SYDVKM. V shed 6 bases and J 0 bases; nucleotides not matched to a gene: 4. CDR3 sequence (DNA): TGTGCCAGCAGAACAGACAGGGGTAGCAATCAGCCCCAGCATTTT. The encoded protein is CASRTDRGSNQPQHF.

This clone was found a few times. V and J are TRBV6-5 and TRBJ1-1; D unclear. The germline V and J ends were trimmed by 3 bases and 0 bases, with 5 bases remaining between them. Germline CDR1 MNHEY, CDR2 SVGAGI. The CDR3 length is 13 residues. The CDR3 here is CASSYRVNTEAFF. The DNA of the CDR3 is TGTGCCAGCAGTTATCGCGTGAACACTGAAGCTTTCTTT.

This clone is a singleton in its sample. The genes are TRBV28 and TRBJ2-7, with a weak D call TRBD2 (5 bases). Germline V CDR1 and CDR2: MDHEN, SYDVKM. Trimming stripped 8 bases from V and 4 bases from J, with 24 bases between. The CDR3 spans 16 residues. CDR3: CASRGFGREEIYEQYF. Written as DNA, the CDR3 is TGTGCCAGCCGGGGTTTTGGCCGAGAAGAAATTTACGAGCAGTACTTC.

The chain employs TRBV27 and TRBJ1-2; TRBD1 aligns across 7 bases. Germline-derived CDR1 and CDR2 are MNHEY and SMNVEV (reference sequence). Trimming removed 6 bases from V and 4 bases from J; junction bases left unmatched: 11. The CDR3 loop spans 15 amino acids. CDR3 coding DNA: TGTGCCAGCAGACCCTTAGGGGACAGAGCCTATGGCTACACCTTC. This sequence encodes CASRPLGDRAYGYTF.

In nucleotides, the CDR3 is TGTGCCAGCAGCTTAGGGTTCAGACAGAATAGCAATCAGCCCCAGCATTTT. Translation: CASSLGFRQNSNQPQHF. This chain links TRBV7-8 with TRBJ1-5; D might be TRBD1 (5 bases). The CDR3 extends over 17 amino acids. The V gene lost 1 base and the J gene lost 0 bases, with 13 bases spanning the gap. Germline loops: CDR1 SGHVS, CDR2 FQNEAQ.

This sequence joins TRBV19 and TRBJ2-1; D perhaps matches TRBD1 (5 bases). V dropped 2 bases and J dropped 4 bases, with 9 bases sitting between them. Germline V gene sequence: CDR1 LNHDA, CDR2 SQIVND (reference sequence). The CDR3 has 14 residues. CDR3 DNA: TGTGCCAGTAGTATACATAAGGGGTACAATGAGCAGTTCTTC. Its translation is CASSIHKGYNEQFF. Full variable domain (rest looked up from reference TRBV19 and TRBJ2-1): DGGITQSPKYLFRKEGQNVTLSCEQNLNHDAMYWYRQDPGQGLRLIYYSQIVNDFQKGDIAEGYSVSREKKESFPLTVTSAQKNPTAFYLCASSIHKGYNEQFFGPGTRLTVL.

The rearrangement joins TRBV2 to TRBJ2-7; D is perhaps TRBD1 (7 bases). This CDR3 spans 15 amino acids. The V gene lost 3 bases and the J gene lost 3 bases, with 15 bases spanning the gap. The germline CDR1 and CDR2 sequences are SNHLY and FYNNEI. The CDR3 DNA is TGTGCCAGCAGTGAGAGGAGGGGGCATCTCTACGAGCAGTACTTC. Translated, it gives CASSERRGHLYEQYF.

This clone was recorded a few times. This rearrangement joins TRBV4-1 to TRBJ2-7, with 9 bases lining up with TRBD2. CDR3 length: 15 amino acids. Germline CDR1 MGHRA, CDR2 YSYEKL. The ends lost 1 base at V and 4 bases at J; junction bases unmatched: 5. The CDR3 region has the DNA TGCGCCAGCAGCCAAGGGGGACTAGCAGCATACGAGCAGTACTTC. It translates to CASSQGGLAAYEQYF.

This clone came up a few times. The chain uses TRBV4-2 and TRBJ2-1; 9 positions agree with TRBD1. The J segment lost 4 bases and the V segment lost 4 bases, leaving 5 bases of the junction unmatched. Germline CDR1 and CDR2: LGHNA and YNFKEQ. The CDR3 covers 15 residues. The CDR3 loop reads CASSRGQGVYNEQFF. The CDR3 coding sequence is TGTGCCAGCAGCCGGGGACAGGGAGTTTACAATGAGCAGTTCTTC.

For this clone: Other DNA sequences from this sample encode an identical CDR3 as well. Here the CDR3 reads CASSLGSGVTDTQYF. DNA of the CDR3: TGCGCCAGCAGCTTGGGTAGCGGGGTCACAGATACGCAGTATTTT. V usage is TRBV5-1 and J usage is TRBJ2-3, with TRBD2 matching 8 bases. V lost 0 bases, J lost 2 bases, and 2 bases stayed unmatched. Germline V gives CDR1 SGHRS, CDR2 YFSETQ. The CDR3 consists of 15 residues.

The chain recombines TRBV2 with TRBJ2-2; D may be TRBD1 (5 bases). Germline-derived CDR1 and CDR2 are SNHLY and FYNNEI. The CDR3 runs to 14 residues. Trimming took off 6 bases at V and 5 bases at J, with 13 bases between the two ends. The CDR3 nucleotides are TGTGCCAGCAGCGCACCTTCAGGGACCGGGGAGCTGTTTTTT. Protein sequence: CASSAPSGTGELFF.

The gene calls are TRBV19 and TRBJ1-5; 8 bases map to TRBD1. The CDR3 sequence is 16 residues long. V dropped 2 bases and J dropped 5; count of bases not matched to a gene: 8. Germline loops: CDR1 LNHDA, CDR2 SQIVND (reference sequence). The CDR3 DNA sequence: TGTGCCAGTAGTATACACAGCGGACAGGGAGATCAGCCCCAGCATTTT. It specifies CASSIHSGQGDQPQHF.

V gene TRBV4-2 combines with J gene TRBJ1-6; 7 bases fit TRBD1. Germline loops: CDR1 LGHNA, CDR2 YNFKEQ. The CDR3 contains 15 residues. With 1 base clipped from V and 8 bases from J, the junction kept 5 bases outside the gene matches. CDR3 in DNA: TGTGCCAGCAGCCAAGGACAGGGTAATTATTCACCCCTCCACTTT. It specifies CASSQGQGNYSPLHF.